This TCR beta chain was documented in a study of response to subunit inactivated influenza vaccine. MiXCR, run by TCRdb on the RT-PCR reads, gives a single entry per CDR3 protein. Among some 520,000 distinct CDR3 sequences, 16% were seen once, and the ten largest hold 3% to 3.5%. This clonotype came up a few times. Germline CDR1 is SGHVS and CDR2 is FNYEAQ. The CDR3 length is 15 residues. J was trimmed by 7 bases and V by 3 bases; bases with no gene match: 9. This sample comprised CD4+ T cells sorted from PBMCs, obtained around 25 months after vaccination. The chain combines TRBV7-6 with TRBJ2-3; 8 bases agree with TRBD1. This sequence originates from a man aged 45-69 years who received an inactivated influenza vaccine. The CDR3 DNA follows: TGTGCCAGCAGCTTGCAGCAGGGGGCGTTAAATACGCAGTATTTT. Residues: CASSLQQGALNTQYF.